In its sample, the clone carrying this TCR beta chain was seen once. Its antigen is unknown. This CDR3 has 14 amino acids. CDR1 is SGHAT and CDR2 is FQNNGV in the germline V gene. Germline trimming cut 6 bases from V and 8 bases from J; bases unmatched to any gene: 4. The source of the sample is a study of CD8 T cells in Susac syndrome. Study-level points and caveats: The study recognized that its TCR sequencing and HLA analysis covered a relatively small number of individuals.

From blood CD8+ and CD4+ T cells, the TCR beta chain was sequenced. An input of about 0.5 to 1 ug of RNA was subjected to reverse transcription using random hexamers. Amplification of TCR beta CDR3 was carried out by immunoSEQ multiplex PCR, which covered 54 Vbeta and 13 Jbeta segments. TCRdb analysed the immunoSEQ multiplex PCR reads with MiXCR anew, one entry per CDR3 protein. The sample has about 180,000 distinct CDR3 sequences, more than 90% seen once. The V gene is TRBV11-2, the J gene TRBJ2-2; 12 positions agree with TRBD2. Sequencing was done on a sample of CD4+ T cells from PBMCs. The origin of this receptor is a human donor with multiple sclerosis. The CDR3 sequence: CASRLAGGPGELFF. The CDR3 DNA follows: TGTGCCAGCAGACTAGCGGGGGGCCCTGGGGAGCTGTTTTTT.